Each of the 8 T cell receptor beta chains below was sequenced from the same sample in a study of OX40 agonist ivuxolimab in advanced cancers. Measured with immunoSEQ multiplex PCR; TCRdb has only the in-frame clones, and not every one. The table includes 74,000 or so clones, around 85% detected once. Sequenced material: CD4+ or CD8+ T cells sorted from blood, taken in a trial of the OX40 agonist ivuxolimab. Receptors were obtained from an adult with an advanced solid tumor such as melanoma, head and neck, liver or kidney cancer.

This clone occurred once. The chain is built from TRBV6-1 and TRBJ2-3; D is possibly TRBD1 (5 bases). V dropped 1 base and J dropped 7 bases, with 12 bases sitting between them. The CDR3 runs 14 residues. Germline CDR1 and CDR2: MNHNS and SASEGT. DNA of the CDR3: TGTGCCAGCAGTGAAGGGGGCTCGCTATATACGCAGTATTTT. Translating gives CASSEGGSLYTQYF.

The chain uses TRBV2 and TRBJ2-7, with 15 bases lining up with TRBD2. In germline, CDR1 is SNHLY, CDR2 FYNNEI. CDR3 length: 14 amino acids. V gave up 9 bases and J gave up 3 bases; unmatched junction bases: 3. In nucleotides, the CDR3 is TGTGCCAGGGCGGGACTAGCGGGGGGCTACGAGCAGTACTTC. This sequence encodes CARAGLAGGYEQYF.

The CDR3 region has the DNA TGCGCCAGCAGCTTTCTTTCGAACACCGGGGAGCTGTTTTTT. Its protein is CASSFLSNTGELFF. The V and J genes are TRBV5-1 and TRBJ2-2, with D unresolved. Germline CDR1 SGHRS, CDR2 YFSETQ. This CDR3 region has 14 residues. V gave up 2 bases and J gave up 0 bases, with 5 bases separating them.

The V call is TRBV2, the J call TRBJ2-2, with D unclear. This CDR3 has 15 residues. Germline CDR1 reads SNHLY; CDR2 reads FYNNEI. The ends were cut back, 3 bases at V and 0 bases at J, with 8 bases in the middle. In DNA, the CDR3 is TGTGCCAGCAGTGAGTTTTTCGCGAACACCGGGGAGCTGTTTTTT. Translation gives CASSEFFANTGELFF.

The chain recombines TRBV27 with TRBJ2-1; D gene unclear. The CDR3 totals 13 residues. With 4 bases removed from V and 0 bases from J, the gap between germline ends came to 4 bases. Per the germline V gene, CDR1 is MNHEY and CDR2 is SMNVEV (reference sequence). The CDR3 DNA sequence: TGTGCCAGCAGTTCCAGCTCCTACAATGAGCAGTTCTTC. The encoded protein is CASSSSSYNEQFF.

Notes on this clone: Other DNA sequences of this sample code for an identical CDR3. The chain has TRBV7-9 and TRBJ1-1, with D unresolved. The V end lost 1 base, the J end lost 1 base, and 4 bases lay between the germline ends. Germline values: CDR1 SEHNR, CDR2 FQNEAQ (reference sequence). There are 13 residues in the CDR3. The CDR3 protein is CASSLGQNTEAFF. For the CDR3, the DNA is TGTGCCAGCAGCTTAGGACAGAACACTGAAGCTTTCTTT.

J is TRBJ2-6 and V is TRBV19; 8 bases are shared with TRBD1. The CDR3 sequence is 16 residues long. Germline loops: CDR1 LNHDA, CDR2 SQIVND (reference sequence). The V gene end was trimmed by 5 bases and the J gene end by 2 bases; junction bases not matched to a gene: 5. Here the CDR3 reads CASSYRGMAGANVLTF. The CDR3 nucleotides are TGTGCCAGTAGTTACAGGGGGATGGCTGGGGCCAACGTCCTGACTTTC.

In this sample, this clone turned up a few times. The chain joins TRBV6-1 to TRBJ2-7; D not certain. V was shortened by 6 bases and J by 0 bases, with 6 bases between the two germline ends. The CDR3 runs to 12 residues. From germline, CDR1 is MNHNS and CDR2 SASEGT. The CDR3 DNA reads TGTGCCAGCAGCCGCGCCTCCTACGAGCAGTACTTC. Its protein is CASSRASYEQYF.